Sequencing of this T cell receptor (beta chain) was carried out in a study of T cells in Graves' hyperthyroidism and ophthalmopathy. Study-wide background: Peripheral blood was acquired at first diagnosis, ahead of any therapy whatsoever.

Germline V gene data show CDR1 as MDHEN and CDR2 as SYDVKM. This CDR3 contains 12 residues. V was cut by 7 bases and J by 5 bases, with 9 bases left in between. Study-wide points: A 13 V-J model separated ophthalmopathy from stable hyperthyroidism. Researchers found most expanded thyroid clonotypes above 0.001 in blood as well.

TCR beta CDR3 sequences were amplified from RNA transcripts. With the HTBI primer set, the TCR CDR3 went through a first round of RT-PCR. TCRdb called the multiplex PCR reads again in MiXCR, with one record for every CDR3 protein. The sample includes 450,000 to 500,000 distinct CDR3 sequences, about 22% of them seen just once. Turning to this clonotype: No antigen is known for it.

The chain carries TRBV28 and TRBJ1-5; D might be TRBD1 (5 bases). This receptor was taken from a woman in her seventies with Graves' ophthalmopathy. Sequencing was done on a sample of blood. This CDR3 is CASIKGDQPQHF. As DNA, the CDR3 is TGTGCCAGCATAAAAGGGGATCAGCCCCAGCATTTT.